The rows below give T cell receptor beta chains drawn from one sample of a study of identical twins. Each CDR3 protein is one row after TCRdb ran MiXCR on the 5' RACE reads. The table includes roughly 350,000 distinct CDR3 sequences, around an eighth detected once. The same sample was also used in a study of yellow fever vaccine responses in identical twins.

Material: CD8+ T cells sorted from blood. The receptors here all came from a woman aged 18-29 years in good health. The CDR3 runs from the conserved cysteine through the conserved F or W. Each record gives: J gene, clone size, V gene, D gene, CDR3 protein, CDR3 DNA. The D gene is left open where the match is weak. Clone size appears in some rows only: once, few, many, or a class for an expanded clone.

j_call: TRBJ2-7
clone_size: -
v_call: TRBV28
d_call: -
cdr3_aa: CASSFQGQGEQYF
cdr3_nt: TGTGCCAGCAGTTTCCAGGGTCAGGGCGAGCAGTACTTC

j_call: TRBJ1-1
clone_size: few
v_call: TRBV12-3/TRBV12-4
d_call: -
cdr3_aa: CASSRSRNTEAFF
cdr3_nt: TGTGCCAGCAGCAGGTCCCGGAACACTGAAGCTTTCTTT

j_call: TRBJ2-2
clone_size: few
v_call: TRBV5-6
d_call: -
cdr3_aa: CASSKTGELFF
cdr3_nt: TGTGCCAGCAGCAAGACCGGGGAGCTGTTTTTT

j_call: TRBJ1-1
clone_size: few
v_call: TRBV27
d_call: -
cdr3_aa: CASERNTEAFF
cdr3_nt: TGTGCCAGTGAGAGGAACACTGAAGCTTTCTTT

j_call: TRBJ2-1
clone_size: many
v_call: TRBV7-9
d_call: -
cdr3_aa: CASSPDRIEFF
cdr3_nt: TGTGCCAGCAGCCCGGACAGAATTGAGTTCTTC

j_call: TRBJ2-1
clone_size: few
v_call: TRBV25-1
d_call: TRBD2
cdr3_aa: CASSEYTGGSSYNEQFF
cdr3_nt: TGTGCCAGCAGTGAATATACAGGCGGGAGCTCCTACAATGAGCAGTTCTTC

j_call: TRBJ2-3
clone_size: -
v_call: TRBV6-1
d_call: -
cdr3_aa: CASSQQSDPDTQYF
cdr3_nt: TGTGCCAGCAGCCAACAGAGTGATCCAGATACGCAGTATTTT

j_call: TRBJ1-5
clone_size: -
v_call: TRBV3-1
d_call: -
cdr3_aa: CASSQKGGPNQPQHF
cdr3_nt: TGTGCCAGCAGCCAAAAAGGGGGACCCAATCAGCCCCAGCATTTT

j_call: TRBJ2-1
clone_size: -
v_call: TRBV2
d_call: TRBD1
cdr3_aa: CASTRTGGPYNEQFF
cdr3_nt: TGTGCCAGCACTCGGACAGGGGGACCCTACAATGAGCAGTTCTTC

j_call: TRBJ2-3
clone_size: -
v_call: TRBV6-5
d_call: -
cdr3_aa: CASSYRGSGTDTQYF
cdr3_nt: TGTGCCAGCAGTTACCGGGGGAGCGGCACAGATACGCAGTATTTT

j_call: TRBJ2-1
clone_size: many
v_call: TRBV7-3
d_call: TRBD2
cdr3_aa: CASSLGSGNEQFF
cdr3_nt: TGTGCCAGCAGCTTAGGTAGCGGGAATGAGCAGTTCTTC

j_call: TRBJ2-3
clone_size: few
v_call: TRBV20-1
d_call: -
cdr3_aa: CSAKELLSTDTQYF
cdr3_nt: TGCAGTGCTAAGGAACTTCTTAGCACAGATACGCAGTATTTT

j_call: TRBJ2-5
clone_size: -
v_call: TRBV6-1
d_call: TRBD2
cdr3_aa: CASRSSGGPLRETQYF
cdr3_nt: TGTGCCAGCAGGTCGAGCGGGGGGCCGCTGAGAGAGACCCAGTACTTC

j_call: TRBJ2-1
clone_size: many
v_call: TRBV6-5
d_call: -
cdr3_aa: CASSYPRGLYNEQFF
cdr3_nt: TGTGCCAGCAGTTACCCGCGGGGCCTCTACAATGAGCAGTTCTTC

j_call: TRBJ2-7
clone_size: -
v_call: TRBV7-9
d_call: TRBD1
cdr3_aa: CASSEPGQGTYEQYF
cdr3_nt: TGTGCCAGCAGCGAGCCGGGACAGGGTACCTACGAGCAGTACTTC

j_call: TRBJ1-6
clone_size: -
v_call: TRBV19
d_call: -
cdr3_aa: CASSPPDSGNSPLHF
cdr3_nt: TGTGCCAGTAGTCCCCCGGACAGTGGAAATTCACCCCTCCACTTT

j_call: TRBJ1-3
clone_size: few
v_call: TRBV2
d_call: -
cdr3_aa: CASSSGTSGNTIYF
cdr3_nt: TGTGCCAGCAGTTCCGGGACCTCTGGAAACACCATATATTTT

j_call: TRBJ2-6
clone_size: many
v_call: TRBV6-4
d_call: -
cdr3_aa: CASSADSSGANVLTF
cdr3_nt: TGTGCCAGCAGCGCGGACAGCTCTGGGGCCAACGTCCTGACTTTC

j_call: TRBJ1-1
clone_size: many
v_call: TRBV7-9
d_call: -
cdr3_aa: CASSLAWNTEAFF
cdr3_nt: TGTGCCAGCAGCTTAGCCTGGAACACTGAAGCTTTCTTT

j_call: TRBJ2-3
clone_size: many
v_call: TRBV27
d_call: -
cdr3_aa: CASSPRTYGTDTQYF
cdr3_nt: TGTGCCAGCAGCCCCCGGACCTATGGCACAGATACGCAGTATTTT

j_call: TRBJ2-1
clone_size: few
v_call: TRBV6-4
d_call: -
cdr3_aa: CASSEYLHNEQFF
cdr3_nt: TGTGCCAGCAGTGAGTACTTGCACAATGAGCAGTTCTTC

j_call: TRBJ2-5
clone_size: few
v_call: TRBV27
d_call: -
cdr3_aa: CASSLILGGETQYF
cdr3_nt: TGTGCCAGCAGTTTGATCCTTGGGGGAGAGACCCAGTACTTC

j_call: TRBJ2-3
clone_size: few
v_call: TRBV29-1
d_call: TRBD2
cdr3_aa: CSVEVALAASTDTQYF
cdr3_nt: TGCAGCGTTGAAGTGGCACTAGCGGCTAGCACAGATACGCAGTATTTT

j_call: TRBJ2-7
clone_size: -
v_call: TRBV7-6
d_call: TRBD2
cdr3_aa: CASSDGAGPGYEQYF
cdr3_nt: TGTGCCAGCAGCGATGGAGCGGGACCAGGGTACGAGCAGTACTTC

j_call: TRBJ2-2
clone_size: -
v_call: TRBV7-9
d_call: -
cdr3_aa: CASSPWANTGELFF
cdr3_nt: TGTGCCAGCAGCCCGTGGGCGAACACCGGGGAGCTGTTTTTT

j_call: TRBJ1-1
clone_size: few
v_call: TRBV7-9
d_call: -
cdr3_aa: CASTLPGGAEAFF
cdr3_nt: TGTGCCAGCACACTCCCCGGGGGGGCTGAAGCTTTCTTT

j_call: TRBJ2-3
clone_size: few
v_call: TRBV7-8
d_call: -
cdr3_aa: CASSVTGTPIDTQYF
cdr3_nt: TGTGCCAGCAGTGTTACCGGGACTCCCATCGATACGCAGTATTTT

j_call: TRBJ2-4
clone_size: -
v_call: TRBV11-1
d_call: -
cdr3_aa: CASSGGNEGLRSKNIQYF
cdr3_nt: TGTGCCAGCAGCGGGGGAAATGAGGGGTTAAGGTCCAAAAACATTCAGTACTTC

j_call: TRBJ2-7
clone_size: few
v_call: TRBV28
d_call: TRBD2
cdr3_aa: CASRRRTRLSYEQYF
cdr3_nt: TGTGCCAGCAGGCGCAGGACTAGGCTCTCCTACGAGCAGTACTTC

j_call: TRBJ2-1
clone_size: -
v_call: TRBV4-2
d_call: -
cdr3_aa: CASSQVTGVEQFF
cdr3_nt: TGTGCCAGCAGCCAAGTAACCGGGGTTGAGCAGTTCTTC

j_call: TRBJ2-5
clone_size: -
v_call: TRBV15
d_call: TRBD2
cdr3_aa: CATSSRGGQETQYF
cdr3_nt: TGTGCCACCAGCAGCCGGGGGGGCCAAGAGACCCAGTACTTC

j_call: TRBJ2-5
clone_size: many
v_call: TRBV12-3/TRBV12-4
d_call: TRBD1
cdr3_aa: CASRDRGETQYF
cdr3_nt: TGTGCCAGCAGGGACAGGGGAGAGACCCAGTACTTC

j_call: TRBJ1-1
clone_size: few
v_call: TRBV29-1
d_call: -
cdr3_aa: CSVFQGATEAFF
cdr3_nt: TGCAGCGTATTCCAGGGAGCCACTGAAGCTTTCTTT

j_call: TRBJ1-1
clone_size: -
v_call: TRBV13
d_call: -
cdr3_aa: CASSLGGDLNTEAFF
cdr3_nt: TGTGCCAGCAGCTTAGGAGGGGATTTGAACACTGAAGCTTTCTTT

j_call: TRBJ2-5
clone_size: few
v_call: TRBV24-1
d_call: TRBD1
cdr3_aa: CATSEAGTGSVETQYF
cdr3_nt: TGTGCCACCAGTGAAGCCGGGACAGGGAGTGTGGAGACCCAGTACTTC

j_call: TRBJ2-1
clone_size: many
v_call: TRBV11-1
d_call: -
cdr3_aa: CASSLLGPGGHQRDEQFF
cdr3_nt: TGTGCCAGCAGCTTATTAGGGCCTGGTGGACACCAAAGGGATGAGCAGTTCTTC

j_call: TRBJ1-1
clone_size: -
v_call: TRBV10-2
d_call: -
cdr3_aa: CASRTTTNTEAFF
cdr3_nt: TGCGCCAGCAGGACGACAACGAACACTGAAGCTTTCTTT